This TCR beta chain originates from a study of CD8+CD57+ T cells in acquired aplastic anemia. Profiling of TCR beta VDJ combinations and CDR3 sequences used genomic DNA as template. MiXCR, run by TCRdb on the reads, gives a single entry per CDR3 protein. The table includes about 160,000 distinct CDR3 sequences, about 45% detected once. In this sample, this clonotype turned up a few times. No antigen is known for it. It was patients with CD8+CD57+ cell expansion by flow cytometry who were chosen for sequencing. No therapy had been given to the patients at the time of blood sampling. This CDR3 has 14 residues. Germline loops: CDR1 GTSNPN, CDR2 SVGIG (reference sequence). Trimming took 0 bases from V and 4 from J, leaving 12 bases between them. Study outcomes and limitations: Common to patients and controls were roughly 30 CD8+ CDR3 sequences.

Sequenced material: sorted CD4+, CD8+, or CD8+CD57+ T cells (not recorded which) from PBMCs. This chain connects TRBV30 to TRBJ1-2; D is undetermined. The source is a human donor with aplastic anemia. The CDR3 DNA reads as TGTGCCTGGAGTGTAGGTACACAGCTCTATGGCTACACCTTC. The encoded protein is CAWSVGTQLYGYTF.